A selection of T cell receptor beta chains follows, all from one sample in a study of shared clonotypes between healthy human individuals. Produced via immunoSEQ multiplex PCR; TCRdb's table is partial and in-frame only. Here the sample spans roughly 890,000 clones, 80% to 95% being singletons. The material sequenced was naive CD8+ T cells sorted from blood. Receptor source: a man aged 25-40 years in good health. The CDR3 runs from the conserved cysteine through the conserved F or W. A D gene is named only where the DNA matches it firmly.

j_call,d_call,v_call,cdr3_aa,cdr3_nt
TRBJ2-1,NA,TRBV7-9,CASFGDLLNEQFF,TGTGCCAGCTTTGGGGACCTCCTGAATGAGCAGTTCTTC
TRBJ1-1,NA,TRBV11-2,CASSRRNLVEAAEAFF,TGTGCCAGCAGCCGTAGGAATCTGGTTGAGGCGGCGGAAGCTTTCTTT
TRBJ2-3,TRBD2,TRBV9,CASSVNLREARDTQYF,TGTGCCAGCAGCGTTAACTTGCGGGAGGCGCGGGATACGCAGTATTTT
TRBJ2-7,NA,TRBV30,CAWSVSEGYEQYF,TGTGCCTGGAGTGTATCTGAGGGCTACGAGCAGTACTTC
TRBJ2-4,NA,TRBV21-1,CASRTRDIEMAKNIQYF,TGTGCCAGCAGGACCAGGGATATAGAAATGGCCAAAAACATTCAGTACTTC
TRBJ2-2,NA,TRBV19,CASSIGLTPVINTGELFF,TGTGCCAGTAGTATTGGGCTGACACCGGTTATCAACACCGGGGAGCTGTTTTTT
TRBJ1-2,NA,TRBV9,CASSAREHGYTF,TGTGCCAGCAGCGCGAGGGAACATGGCTACACCTTC
TRBJ1-1,TRBD1,TRBV9,CASSVVGTGNSEAFF,TGTGCCAGCAGCGTAGTAGGGACAGGGAATTCGGAAGCTTTCTTT
TRBJ2-7,NA,TRBV5-4,CASSFRDSYEQYF,TGTGCCAGCAGCTTCAGGGACTCCTACGAGCAGTACTTC
TRBJ1-1,NA,TRBV27,CASSPTFF,TGTGCCAGCAGTCCGACTTTCTTT
TRBJ2-2,NA,TRBV4-1,CASSQAWAGTNTGELFF,TGCGCCAGCAGCCAAGCATGGGCGGGAACGAACACCGGGGAGCTGTTTTTT
TRBJ1-1,NA,TRBV13,CASSLFDGGAGSTAFF,TGTGCCAGCAGCTTGTTTGATGGGGGGGCGGGATCGACGGCTTTCTTT
TRBJ1-5,NA,TRBV27,CASSFSAGSRHQPQHF,TGTGCCAGCAGTTTTTCGGCGGGGAGTAGGCATCAGCCCCAGCATTTT
TRBJ2-7,NA,TRBV27,CASSPKGSSYEQYF,TGTGCCAGCAGTCCTAAGGGGAGCTCCTACGAGCAGTACTTC
TRBJ1-1,TRBD1,TRBV6-1,CASSVFGTGGTEAFF,TGTGCCAGCAGTGTGTTCGGGACAGGGGGCACTGAAGCTTTCTTT
TRBJ1-5,NA,TRBV16,CASSLTSQPQHF,TGTGCCAGCAGCCTCACCAGCCAGCCCCAGCATTTT
TRBJ2-1,TRBD2,TRBV5-6,CASSLGDYYNEQFF,TGTGCCAGCAGCTTGGGGGACTATTACAATGAGCAGTTCTTC
TRBJ1-5,NA,TRBV6-1,CASMGGMQPQHF,TGTGCCAGCATGGGAGGTATGCAGCCCCAGCATTTT
TRBJ2-1,TRBD2,TRBV11-2,CASSSVLAGLSYNEQFF,TGTGCCAGCAGCTCAGTACTAGCGGGCCTAAGCTACAATGAGCAGTTCTTC
TRBJ1-4,TRBD1,TRBV2,CASSKDRGGWDEKLFF,TGTGCCAGCAGTAAGGACAGGGGAGGTTGGGATGAAAAACTGTTTTTT
TRBJ2-7,TRBD2,TRBV11-2,CASSPKGLILVEQYF,TGTGCCAGCAGCCCCAAGGGACTAATCCTTGTCGAGCAGTACTTC
TRBJ2-1,TRBD2,TRBV7-3,CASSLIAGVYNEQFF,TGTGCCAGCAGCTTAATAGCGGGAGTCTACAATGAGCAGTTCTTC